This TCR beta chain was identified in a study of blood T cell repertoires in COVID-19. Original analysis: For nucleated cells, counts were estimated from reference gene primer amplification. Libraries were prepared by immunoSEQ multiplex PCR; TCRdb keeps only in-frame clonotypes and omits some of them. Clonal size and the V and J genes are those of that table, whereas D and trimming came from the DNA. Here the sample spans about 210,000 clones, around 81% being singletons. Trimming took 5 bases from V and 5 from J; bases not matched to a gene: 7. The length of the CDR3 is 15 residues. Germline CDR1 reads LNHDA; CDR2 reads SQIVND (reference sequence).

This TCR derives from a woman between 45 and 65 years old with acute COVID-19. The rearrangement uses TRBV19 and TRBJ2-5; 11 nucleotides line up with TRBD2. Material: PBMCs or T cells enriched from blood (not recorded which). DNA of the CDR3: TGTGCCAGTAGTGAGCTAGCGGGAGGTAGGGAGACCCAGTACTTC. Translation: CASSELAGGRETQYF. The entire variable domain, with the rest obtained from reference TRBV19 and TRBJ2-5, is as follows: DGGITQSPKYLFRKEGQNVTLSCEQNLNHDAMYWYRQDPGQGLRLIYYSQIVNDFQKGDIAEGYSVSREKKESFPLTVTSAQKNPTAFYLCASSELAGGRETQYFGPGTRLLVL.